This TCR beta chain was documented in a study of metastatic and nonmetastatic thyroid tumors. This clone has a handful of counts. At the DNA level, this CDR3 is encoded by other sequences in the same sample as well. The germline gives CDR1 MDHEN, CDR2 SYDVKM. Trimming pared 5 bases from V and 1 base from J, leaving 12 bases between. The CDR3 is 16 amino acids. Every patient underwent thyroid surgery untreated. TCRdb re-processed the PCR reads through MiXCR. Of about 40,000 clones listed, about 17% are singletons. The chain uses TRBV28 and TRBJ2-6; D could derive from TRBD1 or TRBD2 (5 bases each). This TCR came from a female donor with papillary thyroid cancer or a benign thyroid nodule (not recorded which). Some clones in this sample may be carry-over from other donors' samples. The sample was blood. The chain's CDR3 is CASSRDGPSGANVLTF. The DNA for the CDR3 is TGTGCCAGCAGTAGGGACGGCCCATCTGGGGCCAACGTCCTGACTTTC.